This T cell receptor beta chain derives from a study of tumor-infiltrating lymphocytes in localized non-small cell lung cancer. Across the whole study: From each patient, both tumor and uninvolved lung, non-adjacent to tumor, were sampled. Whole-study findings and limits: No link was found between tumor T-cell fraction and recurrence-free survival. Only some patients had TCR sequencing, depending on available tissue. Higher tumor T cell infiltration than in uninvolved lung was supported by TCRbeta sequencing.

This CDR3 is 15 amino acids long. CDR1 is SGHNT and CDR2 is YYREEE in the germline V gene (reference sequence). V dropped 2 bases and J dropped 9; count of bases not matched to a gene: 12. With respect to this clone: The antigen is undetermined.

The table came from immunoSEQ multiplex PCR; TCRdb's copy has only in-frame clones and leaves some out. The profile covers 15,000 or so clones, with around 79% appearing a single time and roughly 6.7% taken by the ten largest. Sequencing was carried out using lung tumor tissue. This chain links TRBV5-4 with TRBJ2-7; TRBD2 matches 9 bases. This receptor was obtained from a human donor with non-small cell lung cancer. CDR3 nucleotides: TGTGCCAGCAGCTTTTCCGGGGGCGGGAGGGCCTTGCAGTACTTC. Protein product: CASSFSGGGRALQYF.